Each of the 16 T cell receptor beta chains below was sequenced from the same sample in a study of blood T cell repertoires in COVID-19. Sequencing used immunoSEQ multiplex PCR; TCRdb keeps in-frame clones, though not all of them. This sample has some 220,000 clones, with around 87% found just once. Specimen: PBMCs or T cells enriched from blood (not recorded which). These receptor sequences come from a woman younger than 30 in a cohort exposed to, infected with or recovered from COVID-19 (not recorded which).

The chain couples TRBV11-3 to TRBJ2-1; 10 nucleotides line up with TRBD2. V shed 0 bases and J 2 bases; nucleotides not matched to a gene: 1. Looked up from germline, CDR1 is SGHNT and CDR2 is YENEEA. The CDR3 spans 16 residues. The CDR3 DNA reads as TGTGCCAGCAGCTTAGACAGCGGGGGGGCCTACAATGAGCAGTTCTTC. This translates into CASSLDSGGAYNEQFF.

The chain employs TRBV18 and TRBJ2-3; TRBD2 is a possible D gene (6 bases). This CDR3 is built from 15 residues. Germline CDR1 KGHSH, CDR2 LQKENI. V lost 0 bases and J lost 4, with 11 bases in between. This chain's CDR3 is CASSPPSAGSDTQYF. The CDR3 DNA follows: TGTGCCAGCTCACCACCCAGCGCGGGGTCAGATACGCAGTATTTT.

The J gene is TRBJ1-5, the V gene TRBV7-2; D is possibly TRBD1 (5 bases). From germline, CDR1 is SGHTA and CDR2 FQGNSA. The CDR3 is made up of 15 amino acids. The ends were cut back, 5 bases at V and 1 base at J, with 12 bases in the middle. The CDR3 here is CASSPGGDSNQPQHF. The CDR3 region has the DNA TGTGCCAGCAGCCCGGGCGGGGACAGCAATCAGCCCCAGCATTTT.

This clone was observed a handful of times. The chain employs TRBV19 and TRBJ2-7; the D is unclear. This CDR3 contains 13 residues. CDR1 is LNHDA, CDR2 SQIVND, per germline (reference sequence). V lost 4 bases, J lost 3 bases, and 10 bases lay in between. CDR3 in DNA: TGTGCCAGTAGTACCCAACTTAGCTACGAGCAGTACTTC. Amino acid sequence: CASSTQLSYEQYF.

The gene calls are TRBV10-2 and TRBJ1-5; maybe TRBD1 (5 bases). This CDR3 is 15 amino acids long. CDR1 and CDR2 from the germline V gene are WSHSY and SAAADI. V lost 6 bases to trimming and J lost 5 bases, with 17 bases between them. The CDR3 sequence: CASRTDWGEDQPQHF. CDR3 nucleotide sequence: TGCGCCAGCAGGACTGATTGGGGGGAGGATCAGCCCCAGCATTTT.

The rearrangement uses TRBV5-1 and TRBJ2-2, with 10 positions matching TRBD1. The CDR3 contains 15 residues. V lost 7 bases, J lost 4 bases, and 7 bases stayed unmatched. Germline V gene sequence: CDR1 SGHRS, CDR2 YFSETQ. The CDR3 DNA reads as TGCGCCAGCGGATCCTGGACAGGGGGCACCGGGGAGCTGTTTTTT. Residues: CASGSWTGGTGELFF.

J is TRBJ1-5 and V is TRBV5-1, with 11 bases identical to TRBD1. The germline V gene encodes CDR1 SGHRS and CDR2 YFSETQ. CDR3 length: 14 residues. J was trimmed by 5 bases and V by 3 bases; bases with no gene match: 1. In nucleotides, the CDR3 is TGCGCCAGCAGCTGGACAGGGGGCGATCAGCCCCAGCATTTT. Residues: CASSWTGGDQPQHF.

This clone is a singleton in its sample. At one end, the junction sequence differs from germline, possibly due to a read error. The chain joins TRBV7-2 to TRBJ2-5; 8 bases are shared with TRBD1. Germline assignment: CDR1 SGHTA and CDR2 FQGNSA. The CDR3 is 14 residues long. The CDR3 DNA reads TGTGCCAGCAGCTCGGGACAGGCAAGAGAGGCCCAGTACTTC. Its protein is CASSSGQAREAQYF. Based on the CDR3 plus reference TRBV7-2 and TRBJ2-5, the full variable domain is GAGVSQSPSNKVTEKGKDVELRCDPISGHTALYWYRQSLGQGLEFLIYFQGNSAPDKSGLPSDRFSAERTGGSVSTLTIQRTQQEDSAVYLCASSSGQAREAQYFGPGTRLLVL.

This clone was seen a few times. The J gene is TRBJ2-5, the V gene TRBV27; D may be TRBD1 (6 bases). CDR3 length: 14 amino acids. Germline values: CDR1 MNHEY, CDR2 SMNVEV (reference sequence). Trimming took 6 bases from V and 5 from J, leaving 16 bases between them. In DNA form, the CDR3 reads TGTGCCAGCAGCACCGAGGGGGTATGGGAGACCCAGTACTTC. Encoded protein: CASSTEGVWETQYF.

V and J are TRBV4-1 and TRBJ1-2, with D tentatively TRBD1 (6 bases). The CDR3 is 14 amino acids. The V end lost 0 bases, the J end lost 5 bases, and 10 bases lay between the germline ends. The germline gives CDR1 MGHRA, CDR2 YSYEKL. CDR3 DNA: TGCGCCAGCAGCCAAGAGGACAGCCATTATGGCTACACCTTC. Its translation: CASSQEDSHYGYTF.

The rearrangement joins TRBV11-3 to TRBJ1-4, with D perhaps matching TRBD1 (6 bases). V dropped 5 bases and J dropped 0 bases, with 10 bases sitting between them. Germline CDR1 and CDR2: SGHNT and YENEEA. The CDR3 runs to 15 residues. The CDR3 DNA reads TGTGCCAGCAGCCTGACAGGAGCAACTAATGAAAAACTGTTTTTT. Translation: CASSLTGATNEKLFF. The full variable domain, completed using reference TRBV11-3 and TRBJ1-4, is EAGVVQSPRYKIIEKKQPVAFWCNPISGHNTLYWYLQNLGQGPELLIRYENEEAVDDSQLPKDRFSAERLKGVDSTLKIQPAELGDSAVYLCASSLTGATNEKLFFGSGTQLSVL.

The chain has TRBV4-1 and TRBJ1-2; D is unresolved. Germline loops: CDR1 MGHRA, CDR2 YSYEKL. The CDR3 is 17 residues long. V was cut by 0 bases and J by 7 bases, with 21 bases left in between. DNA of the CDR3: TGCGCCAGCAGCCAAGATTGGGTGAGGTCTGAAATCGGTGGCTACACCTTC. It yields the protein CASSQDWVRSEIGGYTF.

The chain links TRBV2 to TRBJ2-5; TRBD1 matches 7 bases. The CDR3 is 16 amino acids. V shed 6 bases and J 4 bases; nucleotides not matched to a gene: 14. Germline V gene lookup returns CDR1 SNHLY and CDR2 FYNNEI. The CDR3 region is CASSLQGTVPPETQYF. The CDR3 DNA reads TGTGCCAGCAGCTTACAGGGGACCGTCCCCCCAGAGACCCAGTACTTC.

The chain has TRBV2 and TRBJ1-4, with D unresolved. This CDR3 has 15 residues. Germline assignment: CDR1 SNHLY and CDR2 FYNNEI. Deletions cut 3 bases from V and 4 bases from J, with 12 bases between. As DNA, the CDR3 is TGTGCCAGCAGTGAGCCCGGACTGGGTAATGAAAAACTGTTTTTT. This encodes CASSEPGLGNEKLFF.

The rearrangement links TRBV5-1 to TRBJ2-3; 7 bases fit TRBD2. V was pared by 2 bases and J by 6 bases, with 9 bases of the junction left unmatched. This CDR3 is 15 amino acids long. The germline CDR1 and CDR2 sequences are SGHRS and YFSETQ. DNA for the CDR3: TGCGCCAGCAGCTTTTCGAAGCGGGGCGGCGATACGCAGTATTTT. Translated: CASSFSKRGGDTQYF.

V usage is TRBV5-4 and J usage is TRBJ1-5, with 7 positions matching TRBD1. With 1 base clipped from V and 1 base from J, the junction kept 5 bases outside the gene matches. Germline V gene data show CDR1 as SGHNT and CDR2 as YYREEE (reference sequence). The CDR3 has 16 amino acids. The DNA for the CDR3 is TGTGCCAGCAGCTTGACTACAGGGGCCAGCAATCAGCCCCAGCATTTT. It specifies CASSLTTGASNQPQHF.